These 24 T cell receptor beta chains originate from one sample sequenced in a study of T cell responses to AZD1222 COVID-19 vaccine. Clones were sequenced by immunoSEQ multiplex PCR, and TCRdb holds only the in-frame ones, with some missing. The sample includes 140,000 to 150,000 clones, around 91% of them seen just once. Sequences were derived from peripheral blood, sampled on day 0 of AZD1222 vaccination. All receptors come from an adult in good health.

V and J are TRBV15 and TRBJ2-7, with D possibly matching TRBD2 (5 bases). The CDR3 sequence is 16 residues long. Looked up from germline, CDR1 is LNHNV and CDR2 is YYDKDF (reference sequence). V lost 0 bases and J 2 bases, leaving 14 bases between the germline ends. The CDR3 DNA reads TGTGCCACCAGCAGAGAGTCAGGAGGTAACCCCTACGAGCAGTACTTC. This gives the protein CATSRESGGNPYEQYF.

The chain combines TRBV30 with TRBJ2-7; 9 nucleotides agree with TRBD1. The CDR3 covers 13 residues. Germline assignment: CDR1 GTSNPN and CDR2 SVGIG (reference sequence). With 2 bases clipped from V and 6 bases from J, the junction kept 5 bases outside the gene matches. This chain's CDR3 is CAWSKQGASEQYF. DNA of the CDR3: TGTGCCTGGAGTAAACAGGGGGCCTCCGAGCAGTACTTC.

This sequence joins TRBV7-2 and TRBJ2-3; tentative D call: TRBD2 (5 bases). Germline assignment: CDR1 SGHTA and CDR2 FQGNSA. The V and J ends lost 3 bases and 2 bases respectively, with 9 bases between them. The CDR3 contains 14 residues. CDR3 sequence: CASSFGGFTDTQYF. Here the CDR3 DNA reads TGTGCCAGCAGCTTCGGCGGGTTCACAGATACGCAGTATTTT.

The CDR3 loop reads CASSLAGVTEAFF. Written as DNA, the CDR3 is TGTGCCAGCAGTCTCGCAGGTGTTACTGAAGCTTTCTTT. The chain has TRBV25-1 and TRBJ1-1, with D uncertain. V shed 5 bases and J shed 5 bases, with 12 bases lying between them. This CDR3 region has 13 residues. The germline V gene has CDR1 MGHDK and CDR2 SYGVNS. Complete variable domain (other parts from reference TRBV25-1 and TRBJ1-1): EADIYQTPRYLVIGTGKKITLECSQTMGHDKMYWYQQDPGMELHLIHYSYGVNSTEKGDLSSESTVSRIRTEHFPLTLESARPSHTSQYLCASSLAGVTEAFFGQGTRLTVV.

V is TRBV9 and J is TRBJ1-1, with 7 bases matching TRBD1. This CDR3 region has 13 residues. Germline loops: CDR1 SGDLS, CDR2 YYNGEE. J lost 7 bases, V lost 4 bases, and 7 bases had no gene match. In DNA, the CDR3 is TGTGCCAGCAGCTTGACAGGGAAAGGTGAAGCTTTCTTT. Translating gives CASSLTGKGEAFF.

The V call is TRBV28, the J call TRBJ1-4, with D tentatively TRBD1 (6 bases). V lost 6 bases, J lost 1 base, and 15 bases lay in between. Germline V CDR1 and CDR2: MDHEN, SYDVKM. The CDR3 contains 16 residues. The CDR3 sequence is CASRSGHLKTNEKLFF. CDR3 sequence (DNA): TGTGCCAGCAGGTCGGGACACCTCAAAACTAATGAAAAACTGTTTTTT.

The V call is TRBV2, the J call TRBJ1-1; 7 bases map to TRBD1. The CDR3 covers 15 residues. Germline V lookup: CDR1 SNHLY, CDR2 FYNNEI. The V and J ends lost 3 bases and 0 bases, in that order; junction bases with no gene match: 4. CDR3 DNA: TGTGCCAGCAGTGATGAGGGACAGATGAACACTGAAGCTTTCTTT. This gives the protein CASSDEGQMNTEAFF. The whole variable domain, filled in from reference TRBV2 and TRBJ1-1, reads EPEVTQTPSHQVTQMGQEVILRCVPISNHLYFYWYRQILGQKVEFLVSFYNNEISEKSEIFDDQFSVERPDGSNFTLKIRSTKLEDSAMYFCASSDEGQMNTEAFFGQGTRLTVV.

This clone came up a few times. The J gene is TRBJ1-3, the V gene TRBV19; 9 nucleotides match TRBD1. V lost 5 bases, J lost 7 bases, and 6 bases stayed unmatched. The CDR3 runs 14 residues. Germline CDR1 and CDR2: LNHDA and SQIVND (reference sequence). For the CDR3, the DNA is TGTGCCAGTAGTCACCGGGACAGGGTCAACACCATATATTTT. Residues: CASSHRDRVNTIYF. The full variable domain, in which reference TRBV19 and TRBJ1-3 provide the parts outside the CDR3, is DGGITQSPKYLFRKEGQNVTLSCEQNLNHDAMYWYRQDPGQGLRLIYYSQIVNDFQKGDIAEGYSVSREKKESFPLTVTSAQKNPTAFYLCASSHRDRVNTIYFGEGSWLTVV.

The chain joins TRBV7-2 to TRBJ2-1, with 8 bases matching TRBD1. This CDR3 contains 15 residues. The germline V gene has CDR1 SGHTA and CDR2 FQGNSA. The V segment lost 5 bases and the J segment 1 base; nucleotides outside the gene matches: 4. The DNA of the CDR3 is TGTGCCAGCAGCCCAGGGGGCCTATCCTACAATGAGCAGTTCTTC. It codes for CASSPGGLSYNEQFF.

The CDR3 DNA is TGTGCCAGCATGGGTGGATGGAACACTGAAGCTTTCTTT. Residues: CASMGGWNTEAFF. V is TRBV28 and J is TRBJ1-1; D ambiguous. Trimming shortened V by 7 bases and J by 1 base, and 10 bases separated the two germline ends. Looked up from germline, CDR1 is MDHEN and CDR2 is SYDVKM. The CDR3 extends over 13 amino acids.

The chain uses TRBV10-3 and TRBJ2-5, with 8 bases matching TRBD1. CDR3 length: 15 amino acids. With V trimmed by 10 bases and J by 0 bases, 10 bases remained unmatched. CDR1 and CDR2 from the germline V gene are ENHRY and SYGVKD. The CDR3 DNA follows: TGTGCCACAAACGGGGACAGGAGGAACCAAGAGACCCAGTACTTC. It encodes CATNGDRRNQETQYF.

This clone appeared once. The J gene is TRBJ2-3, the V gene TRBV18; 10 nucleotides agree with TRBD1. V was pared by 5 bases and J by 5 bases, with 4 bases of the junction left unmatched. The CDR3 is made up of 14 amino acids. Germline CDR1 reads KGHSH; CDR2 reads LQKENI. CDR3 coding DNA: TGTGCCAGCTCAAGACAGGGGGCATTAGATACGCAGTATTTT. It yields the protein CASSRQGALDTQYF.

The rearrangement links TRBV4-1 to TRBJ2-7, with a weak D call TRBD1 (5 bases). This CDR3 has 15 amino acids. Trimming took off 2 bases at V and 2 bases at J, with 13 bases between the two ends. In germline, CDR1 is MGHRA, CDR2 YSYEKL. The CDR3 sequence: CASSQRPGLTYEQYF. The CDR3 nucleotides read TGCGCCAGCAGCCAAAGGCCAGGGTTAACCTACGAGCAGTACTTC.

The chain couples TRBV28 to TRBJ1-6; D is undetermined. The CDR3 has 14 residues. With 10 bases removed from V and 1 base from J, the gap between germline ends came to 11 bases. Germline V CDR1 and CDR2: MDHEN, SYDVKM. In DNA, the CDR3 is TGTGCCATCTTCGGCGGGTCCTATAATTCACCCCTCCACTTT. This translates into CAIFGGSYNSPLHF.

J is TRBJ1-1 and V is TRBV10-1; no firm D call. Trimming removed 6 bases at V and 1 base at J, with 12 bases between. CDR1 and CDR2 from the germline V gene are WNHNN and SYGVQD (reference sequence). The CDR3 has 14 amino acids. In nucleotides, the CDR3 is TGCGCCAGCAGCCCGACACGGTGGAACACTGAAGCTTTCTTT. Translation gives CASSPTRWNTEAFF.

This chain uses TRBV30 with TRBJ1-1, with TRBD1 identical over 9 bases. The germline V gene encodes CDR1 GTSNPN and CDR2 SVGIG (reference sequence). Losses at the gene ends were 3 bases for V and 3 bases for J; bases not matched to a gene: 11. The CDR3 is made up of 16 amino acids. The CDR3 DNA reads TGTGCCTGGAGCCGAGAACAGGGGGCTGGTGACACTGAAGCTTTCTTT. It is translated as CAWSREQGAGDTEAFF.

The chain couples TRBV5-5 to TRBJ1-5; 8 bases are a match to TRBD1. Germline V lookup: CDR1 SGHKS, CDR2 YYEKEE (reference sequence). V dropped 0 bases and J dropped 5; count of bases not matched to a gene: 4. The CDR3 has 15 amino acids. The CDR3 nucleotides read TGTGCCAGCAGCTTGGGGACAGGGTTCGATCAGCCCCAGCATTTT. Translation gives CASSLGTGFDQPQHF.

V gene TRBV5-8 combines with J gene TRBJ2-3; 7 nucleotides match TRBD1. From germline, CDR1 is SGHTS and CDR2 YDEGEE. The CDR3 extends over 14 amino acids. V gave up 0 bases and J gave up 5 bases; unmatched junction bases: 3. In DNA, the CDR3 is TGTGCCAGCAGCTTGGCCGACAGGGAAGATACGCAGTATTTT. Translated, it gives CASSLADREDTQYF.

The V call is TRBV2, the J call TRBJ1-1; D is uncertain. Germline V gene data show CDR1 as SNHLY and CDR2 as FYNNEI. The CDR3 covers 14 residues. V lost 3 bases and J 5 bases, leaving 13 bases between the germline ends. The CDR3 loop is CASSDVGSRTEAFF. In DNA, the CDR3 is TGTGCCAGCAGTGATGTCGGGTCGCGGACTGAAGCTTTCTTT.

This clone was seen once. The chain uses TRBV5-1 and TRBJ2-1; D gene ambiguous. The germline CDR1 and CDR2 sequences are SGHRS and YFSETQ. The CDR3 runs 14 residues. Trimming shortened V by 1 base and J by 7 bases, and 12 bases separated the two germline ends. This CDR3 reads CASSLSSLGNEQFF. The CDR3 region has the DNA TGCGCCAGCAGCTTGTCCTCCCTCGGGAATGAGCAGTTCTTC. The variable domain in full, completed from reference TRBV5-1 and TRBJ2-1, reads KAGVTQTPRYLIKTRGQQVTLSCSPISGHRSVSWYQQTPGQGLQFLFEYFSETQRNKGNFPGRFSGRQFSNSRSEMNVSTLELGDSALYLCASSLSSLGNEQFFGPGTRLTVL.

The genes are TRBV6-1 and TRBJ1-2; D is undetermined. This CDR3 comprises 15 residues. Looked up from germline, CDR1 is MNHNS and CDR2 is SASEGT. V was trimmed by 5 bases and J by 3 bases, leaving 16 bases between them. In DNA form, the CDR3 reads TGTGCCAGCAGTTCAACTCAGGCGAGCGACTATGGCTACACCTTC. Amino acid sequence: CASSSTQASDYGYTF.

V usage is TRBV6-2 or TRBV6-3 and J usage is TRBJ2-2; D might be TRBD1 or TRBD2, each matching 6 bases. The CDR3 sequence is 18 residues long. In germline, CDR1 is MNHEY, CDR2 SVGEGT. The V gene lost 2 bases and the J gene lost 4 bases, with 20 bases spanning the gap. The chain's CDR3 is CASSYVREQGLRTGELFF. The CDR3 DNA is TGTGCCAGCAGTTACGTTCGGGAACAGGGACTTCGCACCGGGGAGCTGTTTTTT.

This clone was detected once. V is TRBV30 and J is TRBJ1-6; 10 bases are a match to TRBD1. V dropped 3 bases and J dropped 8; count of bases not matched to a gene: 4. The germline gives CDR1 GTSNPN, CDR2 SVGIG (reference sequence). This CDR3 contains 14 residues. The chain's CDR3 is CAWRMGQGYSPLHF. DNA for the CDR3: TGTGCCTGGAGGATGGGACAGGGGTATTCACCCCTCCACTTT.

The rearrangement joins TRBV6-4 to TRBJ2-1; 13 nucleotides agree with TRBD2. The germline CDR1 and CDR2 sequences are MRHNA and SNTAGT. The CDR3 loop spans 13 amino acids. V lost 5 bases and J lost 14; bases outside the gene matches: 6. The DNA of the CDR3 is TGTGCCAGCAGTTTACTAGCGGGGGGGGTGAAGTTCTTC. It is translated as CASSLLAGGVKFF.